What follows are 29 T cell receptor beta chains derived from one specimen sequenced in a study of T cell responses to AZD1222 COVID-19 vaccine. TCRdb's table, derived via immunoSEQ multiplex PCR, lists solely in-frame clones and lacks some. Of around 180,000 clones in the sample, about 86% were seen once. The source was peripheral blood, collected on day 0 of AZD1222 vaccination. The receptors here all came from an adult in good health.

The V gene is TRBV6-5, the J gene TRBJ1-2; D is ambiguous. V was clipped by 7 bases and J by 0 bases, with 15 bases between them. CDR3 length equals 15 residues. The V gene's germline CDR1 is MNHEY and CDR2 SVGAGI. In DNA, the CDR3 is TGTGCCAGCACCCGTCCGGGAGATTCTAACTATGGCTACACCTTC. It translates to CASTRPGDSNYGYTF.

The sample holds a few counts of this clone. The J gene is TRBJ1-1, the V gene TRBV7-9, with unresolved D. The CDR3 runs 14 residues. From germline, CDR1 is SEHNR and CDR2 FQNEAQ (reference sequence). V was clipped by 3 bases and J by 1 base, with 9 bases between them. CDR3 nucleotides: TGTGCCAGCAGCTTCGGAGGAGGGAACACTGAAGCTTTCTTT. Residues: CASSFGGGNTEAFF.

The chain employs TRBV29-1 and TRBJ2-7, with 7 positions matching TRBD2. This CDR3 region has 13 residues. CDR1 is SQVTM and CDR2 is ANQGSEA in the germline V gene. The V and J ends lost 6 bases and 2 bases, in that order; junction bases with no gene match: 7. CDR3 in DNA: TGCAGCGTCAGCGGGACTCGTCCCTACGAGCAGTACTTC. Translating gives CSVSGTRPYEQYF.

The chain combines TRBV9 with TRBJ1-1, with 7 bases that match TRBD1. Unmatched junction bases numbered 12, after V lost 0 bases and J lost 1 base. The CDR3 sequence is 18 residues long. Germline loops: CDR1 SGDLS, CDR2 YYNGEE. The CDR3 spells CASSVGPRGHAANTEAFF. CDR3 bases: TGTGCCAGCAGCGTAGGGCCTAGGGGGCACGCAGCGAACACTGAAGCTTTCTTT.

CDR3 sequence reads: CASSHPDKEAQPQHF. The CDR3 nucleotides read TGTGCCAGCAGCCACCCCGACAAGGAGGCTCAGCCCCAGCATTTT. The J gene is TRBJ1-5, the V gene TRBV4-2; D unresolved. The CDR3 contains 15 residues. Germline V gene data show CDR1 as LGHNA and CDR2 as YNFKEQ. Trimming left V 3 bases short and J 6 bases short, with 15 bases between.

Remarks on this clone: The sample contains more than one DNA sequence encoding this CDR3. V gene TRBV2 combines with J gene TRBJ1-4; D not certain. V was cut by 1 base and J by 4 bases, with 10 bases left in between. CDR3 length: 15 residues. Germline lookup yields CDR1 SNHLY and CDR2 FYNNEI. The CDR3 region is CASSEVGSINEKLFF. CDR3 DNA sequence: TGTGCCAGCAGTGAAGTCGGCAGCATTAATGAAAAACTGTTTTTT.

The genes are TRBV2 and TRBJ1-5, with TRBD1 as a possible D gene (5 bases). The germline V gene encodes CDR1 SNHLY and CDR2 FYNNEI. The CDR3 length is 15 residues. Trimming took off 1 base at V and 1 base at J, with 8 bases between the two ends. The CDR3 DNA is TGTGCCAGCAGTGAAGGTCAGGGAAGCAATCAGCCCCAGCATTTT. It is translated as CASSEGQGSNQPQHF. The full variable domain, with the rest looked up from reference TRBV2 and TRBJ1-5, is EPEVTQTPSHQVTQMGQEVILRCVPISNHLYFYWYRQILGQKVEFLVSFYNNEISEKSEIFDDQFSVERPDGSNFTLKIRSTKLEDSAMYFCASSEGQGSNQPQHFGDGTRLSIL.

The chain employs TRBV3-1 (or the pseudogene TRBV3-2) and TRBJ2-7; tentative D call: TRBD1 (6 bases). The CDR3 is 14 residues long. Trimming shortened V by 0 bases and J by 9 bases, and 15 bases separated the two germline ends. CDR1 LGHDT and CDR2 YNNKEL come from the germline V gene (reference sequence). In DNA, the CDR3 is TGTGCCAGCAGCCAAGAGAGGACAGCAGTATTGCAGTACTTC. It translates to CASSQERTAVLQYF.

This clone showed up just once. The chain joins TRBV14 to TRBJ1-2, with a possible D match to TRBD1 (6 bases). With 2 bases removed from V and 7 bases from J, the gap between germline ends came to 17 bases. The CDR3 has 15 amino acids. From germline, CDR1 is SGHDN and CDR2 FVKESK. CDR3 protein: CASSQRGRGRSGYTF. The DNA of the CDR3 is TGTGCCAGCAGCCAAAGGGGCAGGGGCCGTTCTGGCTACACCTTC.

This clone was seen once. The rearrangement links TRBV7-2 to TRBJ2-7; the D gene is possibly TRBD2 (6 bases). CDR1 and CDR2 from the germline V gene are SGHTA and FQGNSA. V was trimmed by 5 bases and J by 1 base, leaving 15 bases between them. The CDR3 loop spans 15 amino acids. CDR3 residues: CASSPGDGASYEQYF. CDR3 nucleotides: TGTGCCAGCAGCCCGGGGGACGGCGCGTCCTACGAGCAGTACTTC.

CDR3 region: CASSYRGAGEKLFF. CDR3 bases: TGTGCCAGCAGTTATAGAGGAGCCGGCGAAAAACTGTTTTTT. The V call is TRBV6-5, the J call TRBJ1-4; D not certain. The ends were cut back, 3 bases at V and 8 bases at J, with 13 bases in the middle. The CDR3 has 14 residues. Looked up from germline, CDR1 is MNHEY and CDR2 is SVGAGI.

The genes are TRBV10-3 and TRBJ1-5; 7 bases agree with TRBD1. Germline values: CDR1 ENHRY, CDR2 SYGVKD. There are 13 residues in the CDR3. Trimming removed 8 bases from V and 3 bases from J; junction bases left unmatched: 4. The CDR3 reads CAISGTANQPQHF. The CDR3 bases are TGTGCCATCTCCGGGACAGCCAATCAGCCCCAGCATTTT.

The count of this clone is one. The V gene is TRBV19, the J gene TRBJ2-1; 14 bases match TRBD2. From germline, CDR1 is LNHDA and CDR2 SQIVND (reference sequence). This CDR3 comprises 18 residues. V lost 5 bases and J lost 2; bases outside the gene matches: 8. The CDR3 loop is CASSFTGLAGDTYNEQFF. The CDR3 region has the DNA TGTGCCAGTAGTTTTACGGGACTAGCGGGAGACACCTACAATGAGCAGTTCTTC.

This chain connects TRBV3-1 (or the pseudogene TRBV3-2) to TRBJ1-5; unclear D gene. The CDR3 has 16 amino acids. Trimming cost V 10 bases and J 6 bases, with 25 bases left between them. The germline gives CDR1 LGHDT, CDR2 YNNKEL (reference sequence). This chain's CDR3 is CANKTRHLPGSQPQHF. In nucleotides, the CDR3 is TGTGCCAACAAAACCCGCCACCTACCGGGATCTCAGCCCCAGCATTTT.

CDR3: CASSLEGTGELFF. CDR3 coding DNA: TGCGCCAGCAGCTTGGAAGGGACCGGGGAGCTGTTTTTT. The J gene is TRBJ2-2, the V gene TRBV5-1; D remains unclear. With 0 bases removed from V and 5 bases from J, the gap between germline ends came to 5 bases. Germline loops: CDR1 SGHRS, CDR2 YFSETQ. The CDR3 is made up of 13 amino acids.

The chain carries TRBV11-2 and TRBJ2-7; no definite D call. With 1 base removed from V and 2 bases from J, the gap between germline ends came to 6 bases. Germline V gene data show CDR1 as SGHAT and CDR2 as FQNNGV. The CDR3 is made up of 13 amino acids. The CDR3 sequence is CASSLVATYEQYF. In nucleotides, the CDR3 is TGTGCCAGCAGCTTAGTGGCAACCTACGAGCAGTACTTC.

The chain joins TRBV7-6 to TRBJ1-5; TRBD1 matches at 8 bases. Germline CDR1 SGHVS, CDR2 FNYEAQ. CDR3 length equals 20 residues. The J segment lost 0 bases and the V segment lost 5 bases, leaving 18 bases of the junction unmatched. The CDR3: CASSRLHRDRRRYSNQPQHF. For the CDR3, the DNA is TGTGCCAGCAGCCGTCTCCACCGGGACAGGCGCCGTTATAGCAATCAGCCCCAGCATTTT.

The chain carries TRBV3-1 (or the pseudogene TRBV3-2) and TRBJ2-5, with D unresolved. The germline V gene encodes CDR1 LGHDT and CDR2 YNNKEL (reference sequence). This CDR3 is built from 16 residues. The V end was cut by 1 base, the J end by 2 bases, with 14 bases between. DNA of the CDR3: TGTGCCAGCAGCCAAGGTATCAGGAGACGGCAAGAGACCCAGTACTTC. Its protein product is CASSQGIRRRQETQYF.

The chain is built from TRBV5-1 and TRBJ1-6, with D hard to call. Trimming stripped 4 bases from V and 7 bases from J, with 12 bases between. This CDR3 is 14 amino acids long. Germline CDR1 is SGHRS and CDR2 is YFSETQ. This chain's CDR3 is CASSPPGPNSPLHF. CDR3 DNA sequence: TGCGCCAGCAGCCCCCCGGGCCCGAATTCACCCCTCCACTTT.

This sequence joins TRBV5-4 and TRBJ1-3, with D unclear. This CDR3 is 12 amino acids long. Per germline, CDR1 SGHNT and CDR2 YYREEE (reference sequence). V gave up 3 bases and J gave up 9 bases, with 10 bases separating them. The CDR3 protein is CASSSLRGTIYF. The CDR3 coding sequence is TGTGCCAGCAGCTCCCTCCGCGGCACCATATATTTT.

The rearrangement links TRBV3-1 (or the pseudogene TRBV3-2) to TRBJ1-5; perhaps TRBD1 as D (6 bases). Germline V gives CDR1 LGHDT, CDR2 YNNKEL (reference sequence). CDR3 length: 14 amino acids. The V and J ends lost 4 bases and 3 bases respectively, with 10 bases between them. CDR3 region: CASSLRQANQPQHF. The CDR3, as DNA: TGTGCCAGCAGCCTACGACAGGCCAATCAGCCCCAGCATTTT.

V and J are TRBV19 and TRBJ1-1, with D perhaps matching TRBD1 (6 bases). The CDR3 has 14 amino acids. V gave up 2 bases and J gave up 7 bases, with 14 bases separating them. In germline, CDR1 is LNHDA, CDR2 SQIVND (reference sequence). This CDR3 reads CASSILQGISEAFF. CDR3 nucleotide sequence: TGTGCCAGTAGTATACTACAGGGAATTAGTGAAGCTTTCTTT.

This clone has just one count. The rearrangement links TRBV6-5 to TRBJ1-4; D may be TRBD1 (5 bases). CDR3 size: 14 residues. Germline V CDR1 and CDR2: MNHEY, SVGAGI. V lost 6 bases and J 6 bases, leaving 14 bases between the germline ends. The CDR3 here is CASRSRGGHEKLFF. CDR3 nucleotides: TGTGCCAGCAGAAGTCGGGGCGGACATGAAAAACTGTTTTTT.

CDR3 nucleotide sequence: TGTGCCAGTAGGGCCCTAGCGGGGACGGCACATACGCAGTATTTT. This sequence encodes CASRALAGTAHTQYF. This chain joins TRBV19 and TRBJ2-3; 9 bases are shared with TRBD2. J gave up 7 bases and V 6 bases, and 11 bases lay outside the gene matches. Per germline, CDR1 LNHDA and CDR2 SQIVND (reference sequence). The length of the CDR3 is 15 residues. Supplemented by reference TRBV19 and TRBJ2-3, the full variable domain reads DGGITQSPKYLFRKEGQNVTLSCEQNLNHDAMYWYRQDPGQGLRLIYYSQIVNDFQKGDIAEGYSVSREKKESFPLTVTSAQKNPTAFYLCASRALAGTAHTQYFGPGTRLTVL.

The chain recombines TRBV7-9 with TRBJ2-2; 9 positions match TRBD2. The J segment lost 1 base and the V segment lost 6 bases, leaving 3 bases of the junction unmatched. Germline values: CDR1 SEHNR, CDR2 FQNEAQ (reference sequence). CDR3 length: 15 amino acids. The CDR3 nucleotides are TGTGCCAGCAGGCAAGCGGGGGGGAACACCGGGGAGCTGTTTTTT. It encodes CASRQAGGNTGELFF.

Worth noting for this clone: This sample includes further DNA sequences coding for the same CDR3. The gene calls are TRBV18 and TRBJ2-3; D uncertain. The V end was cut by 2 bases, the J end by 0 bases, with 6 bases between. CDR1 is KGHSH, CDR2 LQKENI, per germline. This CDR3 has 14 residues. Here the CDR3 DNA reads TGTGCCAGCTCACCAGGGAAGAGCACAGATACGCAGTATTTT. It codes for CASSPGKSTDTQYF.

The chain combines TRBV28 with TRBJ1-5; possible D gene TRBD1, 5 bases. CDR1 is MDHEN and CDR2 is SYDVKM in the germline V gene. The CDR3 extends over 14 amino acids. Trimming pared 6 bases from V and 4 bases from J, leaving 13 bases between. CDR3 nucleotides: TGTGCCAGCAGCCTGACAGTGGTGAATCAGCCCCAGCATTTT. It is translated as CASSLTVVNQPQHF.

The chain is built from TRBV7-9 and TRBJ1-2; D is unresolved. The CDR3 is made up of 12 amino acids. Trimming left V 5 bases short and J 6 bases short, with 10 bases between. CDR1 and CDR2 from the germline V gene are SEHNR and FQNEAQ (reference sequence). The DNA of the CDR3 is TGTGCCAGCAGCATTCACGGAGATGGCTACACCTTC. Translating gives CASSIHGDGYTF.

The chain carries TRBV21-1 and TRBJ1-5; TRBD1, the table's D call, was not compared with the DNA. TRBV21-1 is a pseudogene segment. CDR3 length: 15 residues. The CDR3 is CASSDPPDSNQPQHF. In DNA, the CDR3 is TGTGCCAGCAGCGATCCTCCAGATAGCAATCAGCCCCAGCATTTT.